The TCR beta chain described here comes from a study of T-cell reconstitution after alpha-beta-depleted transplantation in children. Unique molecular identifiers were used to barcode this TCRbeta library. TCRdb itself ran the PCR reads through MiXCR, one entry per CDR3 protein. This table holds about 270,000 distinct CDR3 sequences, about 10% found once. This clonotype was detected only a few times. Germline V CDR1 and CDR2: ENHRY, SYGVKD. The V gene lost 4 bases and the J gene lost 1 base, with 13 bases spanning the gap. The CDR3 contains 15 residues. The V gene is TRBV10-3, the J gene TRBJ1-1; D possibly corresponds to TRBD1 (6 bases). The receptor comes from a human donor who donated a stem cell graft to a child with SCID. Source: PBMCs from the stem cell graft donor, taken from the stem cell graft. Here the CDR3 reads CAISGLTGQNTEAFF. The CDR3 DNA follows: TGTGCCATCAGTGGCCTGACAGGACAGAACACTGAAGCTTTCTTT.